Below, 6 T cell receptor beta chains from the same sample are listed, as sequenced in a study of blood T cell repertoires in COVID-19. TCRdb keeps only in-frame clones here, not all; method: immunoSEQ multiplex PCR. The sample has a few hundred thousand clones, 86% seen once. Sequences were obtained from peripheral blood. The receptors shown here come from a woman in her forties or fifties with acute or convalescent COVID-19.

The rearrangement links TRBV4-1 to TRBJ2-1; D call uncertain. This CDR3 spans 16 amino acids. The V and J ends lost 3 bases and 3 bases respectively, with 15 bases between them. CDR1 MGHRA and CDR2 YSYEKL come from the germline V gene. CDR3: CASSHTPASNYNEQFF. The CDR3 DNA reads TGCGCCAGCAGCCATACCCCCGCCAGTAACTACAATGAGCAGTTCTTC.

The chain employs TRBV29-1 and TRBJ1-3, with TRBD1 matching over 10 bases. V shed 4 bases and J 7 bases; nucleotides not matched to a gene: 7. Germline values: CDR1 SQVTM, CDR2 ANQGSEA. The CDR3 has 14 amino acids. The chain's CDR3 is CSVVRQGAANTIYF. The CDR3 DNA sequence: TGCAGCGTTGTTAGACAGGGGGCGGCGAACACCATATATTTT. Looking up the rest from reference TRBV29-1 and TRBJ1-3 gives the full variable domain: SAVISQKPSRDICQRGTSLTIQCQVDSQVTMMFWYRQQPGQSLTLIATANQGSEATYESGFVIDKFPISRPNLTFSTLTVSNMSPEDSSIYLCSVVRQGAANTIYFGEGSWLTVV.

This rearrangement joins TRBV11-3 to TRBJ2-3; D may be TRBD1 (6 bases). Deletions cut 5 bases from V and 2 bases from J, with 14 bases between. This CDR3 is 15 amino acids long. CDR1 is SGHNT, CDR2 YENEEA, per germline. The CDR3 loop is CASSLQGIATDTQYF. The CDR3 coding sequence is TGTGCCAGCAGCCTACAGGGTATTGCCACAGATACGCAGTATTTT.

The chain carries TRBV3-1 (or the pseudogene TRBV3-2) and TRBJ2-3; TRBD2 is a possible D gene (6 bases). This CDR3 comprises 21 residues. Looked up from germline, CDR1 is LGHDT and CDR2 is YNNKEL (reference sequence). V dropped 1 base and J dropped 2 bases, with 28 bases sitting between them. The CDR3 coding sequence is TGTGCCAGCAGCCAAGTTGTGGGTCGGGGGTCACGGACGCGGGTCACAGATACGCAGTATTTT. This translates into CASSQVVGRGSRTRVTDTQYF.

The CDR3 protein is CASSSRNSGGTQYF. DNA of the CDR3: TGCGCCAGCAGCTCGAGAAATAGCGGCGGGACGCAGTATTTT. The chain combines TRBV5-1 with TRBJ2-3; perhaps TRBD2 as D (6 bases). Germline CDR1 is SGHRS and CDR2 is YFSETQ. This CDR3 has 14 amino acids. V was shortened by 3 bases and J by 9 bases, with 17 bases between the two germline ends.

This chain uses TRBV9 with TRBJ2-1, with TRBD1 matching 7 bases. J was trimmed by 3 bases and V by 0 bases; bases with no gene match: 6. CDR1 and CDR2 (germline): SGDLS, YYNGEE. The CDR3 is made up of 16 amino acids. The CDR3 coding sequence is TGTGCCAGCAGCGTAGTAAGACAGGGTCTCTACAATGAGCAGTTCTTC. Its protein is CASSVVRQGLYNEQFF.